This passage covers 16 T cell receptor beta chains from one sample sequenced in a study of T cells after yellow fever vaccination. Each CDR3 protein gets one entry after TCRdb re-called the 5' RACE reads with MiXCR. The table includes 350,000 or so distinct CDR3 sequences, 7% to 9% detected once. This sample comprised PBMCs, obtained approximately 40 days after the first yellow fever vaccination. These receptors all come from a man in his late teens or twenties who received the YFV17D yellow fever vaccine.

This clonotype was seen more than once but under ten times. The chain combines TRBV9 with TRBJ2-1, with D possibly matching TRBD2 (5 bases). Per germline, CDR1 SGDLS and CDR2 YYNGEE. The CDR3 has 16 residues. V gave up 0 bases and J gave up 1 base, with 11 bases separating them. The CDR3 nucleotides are TGTGCCAGCAGCGTAGAGGACTCAGCGTCCTACAATGAGCAGTTCTTC. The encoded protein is CASSVEDSASYNEQFF.

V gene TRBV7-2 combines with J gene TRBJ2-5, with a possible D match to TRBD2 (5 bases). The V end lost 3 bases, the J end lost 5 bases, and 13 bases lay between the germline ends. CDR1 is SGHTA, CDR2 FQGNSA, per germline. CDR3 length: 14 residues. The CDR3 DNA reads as TGTGCCAGCAGCTTGAGGGCCACCGCGGAGACCCAGTACTTC. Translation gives CASSLRATAETQYF.

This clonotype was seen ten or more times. The chain's CDR3 is CASSYGQGTDTQYF. CDR3 DNA sequence: TGCGCCAGCAGTTATGGACAGGGTACAGATACGCAGTATTTT. The chain is built from TRBV5-1 and TRBJ2-3; 8 positions agree with TRBD1. V dropped 5 bases and J dropped 3; count of bases not matched to a gene: 5. Germline CDR1 and CDR2: SGHRS and YFSETQ. The CDR3 has 14 amino acids.

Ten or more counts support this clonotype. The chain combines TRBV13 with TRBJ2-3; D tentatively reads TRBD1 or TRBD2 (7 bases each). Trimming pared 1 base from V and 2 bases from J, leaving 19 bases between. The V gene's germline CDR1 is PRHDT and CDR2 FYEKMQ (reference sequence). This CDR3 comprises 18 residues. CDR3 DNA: TGTGCCAGCAGCTTAGAGGGCTCGACAGGGAGGGCCACAGATACGCAGTATTTT. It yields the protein CASSLEGSTGRATDTQYF.

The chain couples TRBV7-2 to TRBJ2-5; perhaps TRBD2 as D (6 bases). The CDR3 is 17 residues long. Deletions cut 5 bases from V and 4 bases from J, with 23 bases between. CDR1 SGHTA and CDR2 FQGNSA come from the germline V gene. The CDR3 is CASSHSAGRRRVETQYF. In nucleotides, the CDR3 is TGTGCCAGCAGCCACTCCGCGGGGCGGCGGAGGGTAGAGACCCAGTACTTC.

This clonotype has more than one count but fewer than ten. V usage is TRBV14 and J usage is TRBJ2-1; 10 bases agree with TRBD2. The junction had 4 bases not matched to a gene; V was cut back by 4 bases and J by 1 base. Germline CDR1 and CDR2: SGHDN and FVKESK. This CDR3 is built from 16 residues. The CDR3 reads CASSLLSGGSYNEQFF. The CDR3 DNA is TGTGCCAGCAGCCTTCTTAGCGGGGGGTCCTACAATGAGCAGTTCTTC. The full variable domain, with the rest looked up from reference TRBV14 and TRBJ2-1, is EAGVTQFPSHSVIEKGQTVTLRCDPISGHDNLYWYRRVMGKEIKFLLHFVKESKQDESGMPNNRFLAERTGGTYSTLKVQPAELEDSGVYFCASSLLSGGSYNEQFFGPGTRLTVL.

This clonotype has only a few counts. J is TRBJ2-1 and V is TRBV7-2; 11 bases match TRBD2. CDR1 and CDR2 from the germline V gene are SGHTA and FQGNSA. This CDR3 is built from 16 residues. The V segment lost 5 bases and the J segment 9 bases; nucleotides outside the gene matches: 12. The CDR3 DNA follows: TGTGCCAGCAGCAATACCATAGCGGGGGGGCCGGGTGAGCAGTTCTTC. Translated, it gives CASSNTIAGGPGEQFF. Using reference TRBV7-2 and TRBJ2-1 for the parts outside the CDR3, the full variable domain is GAGVSQSPSNKVTEKGKDVELRCDPISGHTALYWYRQSLGQGLEFLIYFQGNSAPDKSGLPSDRFSAERTGGSVSTLTIQRTQQEDSAVYLCASSNTIAGGPGEQFFGPGTRLTVL.

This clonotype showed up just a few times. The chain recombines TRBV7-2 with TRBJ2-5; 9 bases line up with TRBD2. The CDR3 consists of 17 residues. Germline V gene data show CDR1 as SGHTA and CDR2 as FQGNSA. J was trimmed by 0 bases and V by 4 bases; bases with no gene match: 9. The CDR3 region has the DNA TGTGCCAGCAGCTCTGAAGCGGGGGGAGAATACCAAGAGACCCAGTACTTC. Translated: CASSSEAGGEYQETQYF.

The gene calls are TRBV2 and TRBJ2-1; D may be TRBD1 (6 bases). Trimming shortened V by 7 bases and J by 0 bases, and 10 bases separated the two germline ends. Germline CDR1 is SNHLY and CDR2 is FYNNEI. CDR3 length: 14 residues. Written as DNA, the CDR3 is TGTGCCAGCACGGGGACAAGCTCCTACAATGAGCAGTTCTTC. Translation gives CASTGTSSYNEQFF.

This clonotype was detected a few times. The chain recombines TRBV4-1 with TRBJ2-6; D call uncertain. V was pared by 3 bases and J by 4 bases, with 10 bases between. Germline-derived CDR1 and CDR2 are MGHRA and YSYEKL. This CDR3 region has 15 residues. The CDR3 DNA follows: TGCGCCAGCAGCCAGCTGGGTGGAGGGGCCAACGTCCTGACTTTC. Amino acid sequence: CASSQLGGGANVLTF.

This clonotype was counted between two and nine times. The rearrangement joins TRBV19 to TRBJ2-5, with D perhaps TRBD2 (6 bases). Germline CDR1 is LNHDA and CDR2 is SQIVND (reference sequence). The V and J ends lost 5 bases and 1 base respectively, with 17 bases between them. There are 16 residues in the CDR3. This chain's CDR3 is CASSPRPSGLQETQYF. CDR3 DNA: TGTGCCAGTAGTCCCCGGCCCTCGGGACTCCAAGAGACCCAGTACTTC.

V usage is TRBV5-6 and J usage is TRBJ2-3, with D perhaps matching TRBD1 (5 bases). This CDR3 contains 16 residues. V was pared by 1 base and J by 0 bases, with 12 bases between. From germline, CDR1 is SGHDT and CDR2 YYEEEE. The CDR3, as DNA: TGTGCCAGCAGCTTGAGGGATGCAGGGAGCACAGATACGCAGTATTTT. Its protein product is CASSLRDAGSTDTQYF.

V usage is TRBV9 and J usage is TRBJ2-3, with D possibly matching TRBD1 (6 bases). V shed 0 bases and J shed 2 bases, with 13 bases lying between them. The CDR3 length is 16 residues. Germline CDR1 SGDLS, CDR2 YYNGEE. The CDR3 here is CASSVGVRGTTDTQYF. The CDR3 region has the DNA TGTGCCAGCAGCGTAGGCGTGAGGGGGACCACAGATACGCAGTATTTT.

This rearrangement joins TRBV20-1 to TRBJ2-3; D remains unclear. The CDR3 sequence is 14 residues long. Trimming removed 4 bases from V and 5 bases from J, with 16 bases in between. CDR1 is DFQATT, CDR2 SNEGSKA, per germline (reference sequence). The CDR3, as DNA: TGCAGTGCTAATCTGCCTCCCTCGGGAGATACGCAGTATTTT. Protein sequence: CSANLPPSGDTQYF.

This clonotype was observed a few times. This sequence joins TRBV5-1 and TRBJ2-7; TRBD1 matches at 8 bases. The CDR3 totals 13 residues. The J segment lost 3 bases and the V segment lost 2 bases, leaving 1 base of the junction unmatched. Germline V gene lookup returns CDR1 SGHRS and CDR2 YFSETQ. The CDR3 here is CASSFGTGYEQYV. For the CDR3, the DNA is TGCGCCAGCAGCTTTGGGACAGGCTACGAGCAGTACGTC.

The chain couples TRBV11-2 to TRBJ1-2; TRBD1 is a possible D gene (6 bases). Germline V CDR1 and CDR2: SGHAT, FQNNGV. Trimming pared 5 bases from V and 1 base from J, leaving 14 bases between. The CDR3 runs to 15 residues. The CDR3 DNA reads TGTGCCAGCAGCACGCACAGGGTGGATAACTATGGCTACACCTTC. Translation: CASSTHRVDNYGYTF.